The following is a TCR beta chain sequence with its context. Per the original data handling: Estimation of nucleated cell counts relied on the amplification of reference gene primers. Data came from immunoSEQ multiplex PCR; TCRdb stores just in-frame clones and leaves some out. The V and J calls and the clone size are those of that table, but D and trimming were determined from the DNA. The repertoire holds roughly 49,000 clones, with roughly 85% as singletons. The data were taken from a study of blood T cell repertoires in COVID-19. In the study overall: Collection of acute and convalescent COVID-19 samples took place in the United States, Italy and Spain. The analysed material was cDNA or gDNA that came from T cells, B-cell-depleted T cells, or PBMCs.

V was pared by 5 bases and J by 5 bases, with 8 bases of the junction left unmatched. This CDR3 spans 15 amino acids. Germline V gives CDR1 SGHRS, CDR2 YFSETQ. Material for sequencing was peripheral blood. The chain recombines TRBV5-1 with TRBJ1-4; 8 bases align to TRBD1. This sequence originates from a human donor in a cohort sampled during active COVID-19. The CDR3 DNA follows: TGCGCCAGCAGGTTTAGCGGACAGGGAAATGAAAAACTGTTTTTT. Amino acids: CASRFSGQGNEKLFF. The whole variable domain, remainder taken from reference TRBV5-1 and TRBJ1-4, is KAGVTQTPRYLIKTRGQQVTLSCSPISGHRSVSWYQQTPGQGLQFLFEYFSETQRNKGNFPGRFSGRQFSNSRSEMNVSTLELGDSALYLCASRFSGQGNEKLFFGSGTQLSVL.